This TCR beta chain was identified in a study of technical replicates of blood from a few donors. There are a few counts of this clone. TCRdb's table, derived via immunoSEQ multiplex PCR, lists solely in-frame clones and lacks some. The sample shows approximately 85,000 clones, around 94% of them seen only once. The CDR3 totals 12 residues. Looked up from germline, CDR1 is SGHNT and CDR2 is YYREEE (reference sequence). V lost 0 bases and J lost 8, with 8 bases in between. Material for sequencing was T cells isolated from PBMCs. The sequence was collected from a human donor in good health. The J gene is TRBJ1-1, the V gene TRBV5-4; D remains unclear. Written as DNA, the CDR3 is TGTGCCAGCAGCTTGGCGTCACAGGAAGCTTTCTTT. Residues: CASSLASQEAFF.